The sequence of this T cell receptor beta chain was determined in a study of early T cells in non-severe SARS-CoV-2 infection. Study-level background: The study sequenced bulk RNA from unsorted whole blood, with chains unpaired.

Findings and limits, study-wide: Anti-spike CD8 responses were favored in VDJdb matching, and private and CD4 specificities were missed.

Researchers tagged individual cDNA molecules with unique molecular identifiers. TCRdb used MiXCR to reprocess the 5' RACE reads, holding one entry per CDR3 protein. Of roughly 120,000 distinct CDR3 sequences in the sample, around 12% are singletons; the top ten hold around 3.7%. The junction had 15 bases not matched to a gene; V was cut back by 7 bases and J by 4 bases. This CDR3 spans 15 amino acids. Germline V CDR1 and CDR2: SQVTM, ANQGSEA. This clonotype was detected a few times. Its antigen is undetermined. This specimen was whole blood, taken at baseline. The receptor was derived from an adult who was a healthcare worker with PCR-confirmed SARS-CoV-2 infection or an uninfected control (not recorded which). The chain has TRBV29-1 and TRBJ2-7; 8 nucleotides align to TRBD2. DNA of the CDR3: TGCAGCGCCTGGGAAGCGGGGGCCCTAGGGTACGAGCAGTACTTC. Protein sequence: CSAWEAGALGYEQYF.